This entry lists 9 T cell receptor beta chains sequenced from one sample in a study of CD8 T cells in Susac syndrome. After extraction with the RNeasy kit, roughly 0.5 to 1 ug of the RNA was reverse transcribed using random hexamers. MiXCR, applied by TCRdb to the immunoSEQ multiplex PCR reads, yields one record per CDR3 protein. This sample has around 150,000 distinct CDR3 sequences, with about 93% found just once. The sequenced sample consisted of CD8+ T cells from PBMCs. The source is a human donor in good health.

V and J are TRBV28 and TRBJ2-7, with D tentatively TRBD1 (5 bases). Germline V gene sequence: CDR1 MDHEN, CDR2 SYDVKM. V lost 5 bases and J lost 2, with 13 bases in between. This CDR3 comprises 14 residues. The CDR3 DNA is TGTGCCAGCAGTCCTCGACAGACACCCTACGAGCAGTACTTC. Amino acids: CASSPRQTPYEQYF.

The J gene is TRBJ2-7, the V gene TRBV2; 7 bases fit TRBD2. V lost 6 bases to trimming and J lost 2 bases; unmatched junction nucleotides: 13. The CDR3 totals 16 residues. Germline assignment: CDR1 SNHLY and CDR2 FYNNEI. The CDR3 protein is CASRGEGQLRPYEQYF. DNA for the CDR3: TGTGCCAGCAGGGGGGAGGGGCAGTTAAGACCCTACGAGCAGTACTTC.

The CDR3 loop is CSVELAGGYNEQFF. The CDR3 DNA reads as TGCAGCGTCGAATTAGCGGGAGGCTACAATGAGCAGTTCTTC. The chain links TRBV29-1 to TRBJ2-1, with 10 bases lining up with TRBD2. CDR1 and CDR2 from the germline V gene are SQVTM and ANQGSEA. CDR3 length equals 14 residues. J gave up 3 bases and V 6 bases, and 5 bases lay outside the gene matches.

The V call is TRBV3-1, the J call TRBJ2-5; D is unresolved. Germline values: CDR1 LGHDT, CDR2 YNNKEL (reference sequence). The ends were cut back, 0 bases at V and 2 bases at J, with 10 bases in the middle. The CDR3 runs to 15 residues. In DNA, the CDR3 is TGTGCCAGCAGCCAAGATGTCTACTTACAAGAGACCCAGTACTTC. Its translation: CASSQDVYLQETQYF.

V is TRBV29-1 and J is TRBJ1-1; no definite D call. The V end was cut by 7 bases, the J end by 4 bases, with 16 bases between. CDR3 size: 13 residues. CDR1 is SQVTM, CDR2 ANQGSEA, per germline. The CDR3 loop reads CSDVGQSLTEAFF. For the CDR3, the DNA is TGCAGCGATGTAGGGCAGTCCCTCACTGAAGCTTTCTTT.

This sequence joins TRBV3-1 and TRBJ2-1, with a tentative D call TRBD2 (5 bases). This CDR3 is 14 amino acids long. Trimming took off 3 bases at V and 3 bases at J, with 9 bases between the two ends. Germline V gene sequence: CDR1 LGHDT, CDR2 YNNKEL (reference sequence). CDR3 amino acids: CASSQRDSYNEQFF. CDR3 bases: TGTGCCAGCAGCCAGAGGGATAGCTACAATGAGCAGTTCTTC.

The chain employs TRBV20-1 and TRBJ2-7; D is undetermined. Per the germline V gene, CDR1 is DFQATT and CDR2 is SNEGSKA (reference sequence). The CDR3 consists of 12 residues. Trimming removed 6 bases at V and 5 bases at J, with 14 bases between. The CDR3 region is CSAGPSRDEQYF. CDR3 nucleotides: TGCAGTGCCGGCCCCTCGCGCGACGAGCAGTACTTC.

V is TRBV27 and J is TRBJ1-2; 10 nucleotides agree with TRBD1. V shed 5 bases, J shed 5 bases, and the junction held 11 bases outside the gene matches. The CDR3 runs 16 residues. Per germline, CDR1 MNHEY and CDR2 SMNVEV (reference sequence). The CDR3: CASSPSLGTGAYGYTF. The CDR3 nucleotides are TGTGCCAGCAGTCCTAGCCTCGGGACAGGGGCTTATGGCTACACCTTC.

In its sample, this clonotype was seen once. The rearrangement joins TRBV5-1 to TRBJ2-7, with TRBD2 matching over 10 bases. This CDR3 is 15 amino acids long. V lost 4 bases to trimming and J lost 0 bases; unmatched junction nucleotides: 4. The germline V gene encodes CDR1 SGHRS and CDR2 YFSETQ. The CDR3 protein is CASSTTSGASYEQYF. The CDR3 nucleotides read TGCGCCAGCAGCACCACTAGCGGGGCCTCCTACGAGCAGTACTTC. The full variable domain, rest sourced from reference TRBV5-1 and TRBJ2-7, is KAGVTQTPRYLIKTRGQQVTLSCSPISGHRSVSWYQQTPGQGLQFLFEYFSETQRNKGNFPGRFSGRQFSNSRSEMNVSTLELGDSALYLCASSTTSGASYEQYFGPGTRLTVT.